What follows are 29 T cell receptor beta chains derived from one specimen sequenced in a study of blood T cell repertoires in COVID-19. Data came from immunoSEQ multiplex PCR; TCRdb stores just in-frame clones and leaves some out. This sample carries about 100,000 clones, around four fifths of them seen once, and the ten largest clones take roughly 12%. The sample taken for sequencing was peripheral blood. The receptor source for this set is a woman between 65 and 79 years old with acute or convalescent COVID-19.

The V gene is TRBV16, the J gene TRBJ2-7; 8 bases are shared with TRBD1. CDR3 length: 14 amino acids. The germline gives CDR1 KGHSY, CDR2 FQNENV. After removal of 7 bases from V and 3 bases from J, the junction contained 8 bases not matched to a gene. Here the CDR3 DNA reads TGTGCCAGCAACGGCCAGGGGGCCCGCTACGAGCAGTACTTC. This encodes CASNGQGARYEQYF.

CDR3 loop: CASSLAGSVRDTQYF. As DNA, the CDR3 is TGCGCCAGCAGCCTGGCCGGGTCCGTCCGTGATACGCAGTATTTT. This sequence joins TRBV5-1 and TRBJ2-3; no clear D. The V end was cut by 4 bases, the J end by 6 bases, with 18 bases between. The CDR3 covers 15 residues. The germline CDR1 and CDR2 sequences are SGHRS and YFSETQ. Drawing the rest from reference TRBV5-1 and TRBJ2-3, the complete variable domain is KAGVTQTPRYLIKTRGQQVTLSCSPISGHRSVSWYQQTPGQGLQFLFEYFSETQRNKGNFPGRFSGRQFSNSRSEMNVSTLELGDSALYLCASSLAGSVRDTQYFGPGTRLTVL.

This clone was detected a few times. The chain is built from TRBV19 and TRBJ1-1, with D possibly TRBD1 on 5 matching bases. V was trimmed by 5 bases and J by 4 bases, leaving 14 bases between them. The germline CDR1 and CDR2 sequences are LNHDA and SQIVND (reference sequence). CDR3 size: 14 residues. The CDR3 coding sequence is TGTGCCAGTAGTCCGGACACCCAATCCACTGAAGCTTTCTTT. Protein product: CASSPDTQSTEAFF.

Note on this clone: Other DNA sequences in this specimen translate into the identical CDR3. The chain recombines TRBV5-1 with TRBJ2-3, with D possibly matching TRBD2 (6 bases). This CDR3 is 14 amino acids long. The ends were cut back, 1 base at V and 3 bases at J, with 9 bases in the middle. Germline CDR1 and CDR2: SGHRS and YFSETQ. The CDR3 here is CASSLSGGTDTQYF. The DNA of the CDR3 is TGCGCCAGCAGCTTGAGTGGAGGGACAGATACGCAGTATTTT.

CDR3: CASSQNRAPNTEAFF. The CDR3 DNA sequence: TGTGCCAGCAGCCAAAACAGGGCTCCGAACACTGAAGCTTTCTTT. V and J are TRBV14 and TRBJ1-1; tentatively, D is TRBD1 (6 bases). The CDR3 contains 15 residues. V lost 2 bases and J 1 base, leaving 11 bases between the germline ends. Germline CDR1 is SGHDN and CDR2 is FVKESK.

This clone was seen at least ten times. V usage is TRBV6-6 and J usage is TRBJ1-6, with D perhaps matching TRBD1 (6 bases). Trimming removed 6 bases from V and 1 base from J, with 10 bases in between. The CDR3 covers 15 residues. CDR1 MNHNY and CDR2 SVGAGI come from the germline V gene (reference sequence). Written as DNA, the CDR3 is TGTGCCAGCAGACAGGACAGATCCTATAATTCACCCCTCCACTTT. It yields the protein CASRQDRSYNSPLHF.

The chain uses TRBV3-1 (or the pseudogene TRBV3-2) and TRBJ1-2; no clear D gene. Germline V CDR1 and CDR2: LGHDT, YNNKEL (reference sequence). Deletions cut 0 bases from V and 4 bases from J, with 9 bases between. The CDR3 length is 14 residues. CDR3 sequence (DNA): TGTGCCAGCAGCCAAGAGGGCAGATTCTATGGCTACACCTTC. Protein sequence: CASSQEGRFYGYTF.

This chain's CDR3 is CATRPSGGTDTQYF. The CDR3 coding sequence is TGTGCCACCAGACCTAGCGGGGGCACAGATACGCAGTATTTT. J is TRBJ2-3 and V is TRBV19; TRBD2 matches 9 bases. The CDR3 covers 14 residues. The germline gives CDR1 LNHDA, CDR2 SQIVND (reference sequence). V shed 10 bases, J shed 1 base, and the junction held 6 bases outside the gene matches.

This rearrangement joins TRBV2 to TRBJ1-4; 7 bases line up with TRBD1. Germline assignment: CDR1 SNHLY and CDR2 FYNNEI. The J segment lost 5 bases and the V segment lost 8 bases, leaving 11 bases of the junction unmatched. The CDR3 loop spans 15 amino acids. The CDR3 DNA sequence: TGTGCCAGCCTTAACCAGGGGGTTAAGAATGAAAAACTGTTTTTT. Translation gives CASLNQGVKNEKLFF.

The rearrangement links TRBV29-1 to TRBJ2-3; TRBD2 aligns across 10 bases. With V trimmed by 8 bases and J by 5 bases, 10 bases remained unmatched. Germline CDR1 is SQVTM and CDR2 is ANQGSEA. The CDR3 runs to 14 residues. CDR3 region: CSHKRGGVLDTQYF. DNA of the CDR3: TGCAGCCACAAGCGGGGGGGCGTTTTAGATACGCAGTATTTT.

CDR3 in DNA: TGTGCCAGTGCCGGGAGCGTGAGGGTGGGTTTGGAGTCACCCCTCCACTTT. This gives the protein CASAGSVRVGLESPLHF. The rearrangement links TRBV19 to TRBJ1-6; no definite D call. The germline V and J ends were trimmed by 8 bases and 10 bases, with 27 bases remaining between them. The CDR3 consists of 17 residues. Germline V gene sequence: CDR1 LNHDA, CDR2 SQIVND (reference sequence).

This clone was detected only once. The genes are TRBV29-1 and TRBJ1-2; tentative D call: TRBD1 (6 bases). Germline lookup yields CDR1 SQVTM and CDR2 ANQGSEA. V lost 6 bases, J lost 1 base, and 6 bases lay in between. The CDR3 extends over 11 amino acids. This chain's CDR3 is CSVDSNYGYTF. CDR3 DNA: TGCAGCGTGGACAGTAACTATGGCTACACCTTC.

The CDR3 is CASTPPGQGHYGYTF. CDR3 coding DNA: TGTGCCAGTACACCTCCGGGACAGGGGCACTATGGCTACACCTTC. J is TRBJ1-2 and V is TRBV19; 10 bases align to TRBD1. The CDR3 totals 15 residues. Trimming removed 7 bases from V and 3 bases from J; junction bases left unmatched: 8. Germline V gene sequence: CDR1 LNHDA, CDR2 SQIVND (reference sequence).

The chain combines TRBV7-6 with TRBJ1-4; D might be TRBD1 (6 bases). CDR1 SGHVS and CDR2 FNYEAQ come from the germline V gene. V was pared by 3 bases and J by 0 bases, with 17 bases between. The CDR3 is 18 residues long. The CDR3 reads CASSFSGQGLPTNEKLFF. Here the CDR3 DNA reads TGTGCCAGCAGCTTTTCAGGGCAGGGGCTTCCAACTAATGAAAAACTGTTTTTT.

Here the CDR3 reads CASSLKFSRLGTDTQYF. The CDR3 DNA reads TGTGCCAGCAGCTTGAAGTTTTCGCGCCTAGGCACAGATACGCAGTATTTT. The chain has TRBV5-6 and TRBJ2-3, with no clear D. Germline CDR1 reads SGHDT; CDR2 reads YYEEEE. This CDR3 is 17 amino acids long. V was clipped by 1 base and J by 1 base, with 16 bases between them.

This chain connects TRBV7-3 to TRBJ2-3, with a tentative D call TRBD2 (6 bases). Trimming left V 6 bases short and J 4 bases short, with 11 bases between. This CDR3 spans 13 amino acids. CDR1 and CDR2 (germline): SGHTA, FQGTGA. CDR3 loop: CASRSGVADTQYF. CDR3 bases: TGTGCCAGCAGATCGGGGGTCGCAGATACGCAGTATTTT.

This chain's CDR3 is CASSYEGVSYEQYF. The CDR3 DNA follows: TGTGCCAGCAGTTACGAAGGGGTATCCTACGAGCAGTACTTC. The rearrangement joins TRBV6-5 to TRBJ2-7, with D perhaps TRBD1 (5 bases). Germline CDR1 reads MNHEY; CDR2 reads SVGAGI. The V end lost 2 bases, the J end lost 1 base, and 9 bases lay between the germline ends. CDR3 length: 14 amino acids.

This clone was detected only a few times. The chain recombines TRBV4-3 with TRBJ1-1, with 7 bases fitting TRBD1. V was pared by 1 base and J by 5 bases, with 10 bases of the junction left unmatched. CDR1 is LGHNA and CDR2 is YSLEER in the germline V gene. CDR3 length: 16 amino acids. In DNA, the CDR3 is TGCGCCAGCAGCCAAGTGCCGAACAGGGGAACAACTGAAGCTTTCTTT. Protein: CASSQVPNRGTTEAFF.

The chain links TRBV9 to TRBJ2-3, with TRBD1 matching 7 bases. The CDR3 length is 16 residues. Unmatched junction bases numbered 8, after V lost 0 bases and J lost 4 bases. CDR1 is SGDLS, CDR2 YYNGEE, per germline. The chain's CDR3 is CASSVGVRGLADTQYF. CDR3 bases: TGTGCCAGCAGCGTAGGTGTCAGGGGGTTGGCAGATACGCAGTATTTT. The full variable domain, rest sourced from reference TRBV9 and TRBJ2-3, is DSGVTQTPKHLITATGQRVTLRCSPRSGDLSVYWYQQSLDQGLQFLIQYYNGEERAKGNILERFSAQQFPDLHSELNLSSLELGDSALYFCASSVGVRGLADTQYFGPGTRLTVL.

V usage is TRBV6-2 or TRBV6-3 and J usage is TRBJ1-6; 11 bases line up with TRBD1. The CDR3 loop spans 13 amino acids. V lost 4 bases, J lost 11 bases, and 1 base stayed unmatched. Germline loops: CDR1 MNHEY, CDR2 SVGEGT. This CDR3 is CASSWDRGAPLHF. Here the CDR3 DNA reads TGTGCCAGCAGTTGGGACAGGGGGGCACCCCTCCACTTT.

The rearrangement joins TRBV5-1 to TRBJ2-3; maybe TRBD2 (6 bases). Germline V CDR1 and CDR2: SGHRS, YFSETQ. CDR3 size: 14 residues. V was pared by 0 bases and J by 3 bases, with 8 bases between. The CDR3 DNA sequence: TGCGCCAGCAGCTTGGTGGCGGGGACAGATACGCAGTATTTT. This gives the protein CASSLVAGTDTQYF.

V usage is TRBV9 and J usage is TRBJ1-2; weak D call: TRBD1 (6 bases). Germline CDR1 is SGDLS and CDR2 is YYNGEE. The CDR3 length is 15 residues. V lost 3 bases and J 5 bases, leaving 17 bases between the germline ends. This chain's CDR3 is CASSAGRTDDYGYTF. As DNA, the CDR3 is TGTGCCAGCAGCGCCGGCCGGACAGACGATTATGGCTACACCTTC.

The chain joins TRBV5-1 to TRBJ2-1, with a tentative D call TRBD2 (6 bases). The CDR3 consists of 16 residues. CDR1 is SGHRS, CDR2 YFSETQ, per germline. V lost 0 bases and J lost 0, with 10 bases in between. CDR3 bases: TGCGCCAGCAGCTTGGCGGGAGCGAGCTCCTACAATGAGCAGTTCTTC. Protein: CASSLAGASSYNEQFF. The complete variable domain, with remaining parts taken from reference TRBV5-1 and TRBJ2-1, reads KAGVTQTPRYLIKTRGQQVTLSCSPISGHRSVSWYQQTPGQGLQFLFEYFSETQRNKGNFPGRFSGRQFSNSRSEMNVSTLELGDSALYLCASSLAGASSYNEQFFGPGTRLTVL.

The chain carries TRBV19 and TRBJ1-2; D is undetermined. The CDR3 consists of 14 residues. Trimming stripped 4 bases from V and 5 bases from J, with 14 bases between. Germline V CDR1 and CDR2: LNHDA, SQIVND (reference sequence). The chain's CDR3 is CASSTNAALYGYTF. CDR3 bases: TGTGCCAGTAGTACCAATGCGGCGTTGTATGGCTACACCTTC.

The V gene is TRBV18, the J gene TRBJ2-7; TRBD1 aligns across 9 bases. The V gene's germline CDR1 is KGHSH and CDR2 LQKENI. This CDR3 spans 14 amino acids. J was trimmed by 3 bases and V by 6 bases; bases with no gene match: 6. The CDR3 spells CASSSGTGIYEQYF. CDR3 bases: TGTGCCAGCTCGTCCGGGACAGGGATCTACGAGCAGTACTTC.

This chain joins TRBV3-1 (or the pseudogene TRBV3-2) and TRBJ1-2, with D uncertain. With 4 bases removed from V and 8 bases from J, the gap between germline ends came to 11 bases. The germline CDR1 and CDR2 sequences are LGHDT and YNNKEL (reference sequence). This CDR3 has 12 amino acids. CDR3 bases: TGTGCCAGCAGCCTTTGGCCGGGGGGCTACACCTTC. It yields the protein CASSLWPGGYTF.

This sequence joins TRBV7-8 and TRBJ1-2; D is uncertain. CDR3 length equals 12 residues. Germline V gene sequence: CDR1 SGHVS, CDR2 FQNEAQ. V was pared by 4 bases and J by 4 bases, with 7 bases between. CDR3 protein: CASSSYSYGYTF. DNA of the CDR3: TGTGCCAGCAGCTCTTACTCCTATGGCTACACCTTC. The full variable domain, with the rest looked up from reference TRBV7-8 and TRBJ1-2, is GAGVSQSPRYKVAKRGQDVALRCDPISGHVSLFWYQQALGQGPEFLTYFQNEAQLDKSGLPSDRFFAERPEGSVSTLKIQRTQQEDSAVYLCASSSYSYGYTFGSGTRLTVV.

CDR3 sequence reads: CASSKLSGEKLFF. The CDR3 region has the DNA TGTGCCAGCTCAAAGCTCTCGGGAGAAAAACTGTTTTTT. The chain is built from TRBV18 and TRBJ1-4; D is uncertain. This CDR3 region has 13 residues. CDR1 and CDR2 from the germline V gene are KGHSH and LQKENI. Trimming pared 5 bases from V and 8 bases from J, leaving 12 bases between.

This chain connects TRBV5-6 to TRBJ2-5; 7 bases are a match to TRBD1. Germline trimming cut 2 bases from V and 5 bases from J; bases unmatched to any gene: 9. The CDR3 runs to 15 residues. In germline, CDR1 is SGHDT, CDR2 YYEEEE. CDR3 nucleotide sequence: TGTGCCAGCAGCTTCCGGGCAGGGGGAGTGGAGACCCAGTACTTC. Translated: CASSFRAGGVETQYF. The variable domain in full, completed from reference TRBV5-6 and TRBJ2-5, reads DAGVTQSPTHLIKTRGQQVTLRCSPKSGHDTVSWYQQALGQGPQFIFQYYEEEERQRGNFPDRFSGHQFPNYSSELNVNALLLGDSALYLCASSFRAGGVETQYFGPGTRLLVL.